These T cell receptor beta chains were read from a single sample in a study of blood T cell repertoires in COVID-19. Measured with immunoSEQ multiplex PCR; TCRdb has only the in-frame clones, and not every one. Of about 50,000 clones detected, approximately 80% appear once; the ten largest clones hold roughly 7.1%. What was sequenced was peripheral blood. The receptors stem from a man in his 70s with active COVID-19. Each CDR3 is given without its conserved first and last residue. The D gene is left open where the match is weak. For some rows the clone size is stated as once, few or many, or as a class when expanded; others skip it.

D gene | J gene | V gene | clone size | CDR3 protein
- | TRBJ1-1 | TRBV9 | - | ASSVVEGGTEAF
- | TRBJ1-5 | TRBV28 | once | ASRRRNEEPQH
TRBD2 | TRBJ2-6 | TRBV5-4 | - | ASSLGASGGMSSGANVLT
TRBD2 | TRBJ2-1 | TRBV4-1 | once | ASSLAGAANNEQF
- | TRBJ2-5 | TRBV7-2 | - | ASSLVSGAQY
- | TRBJ2-2 | TRBV3-1/TRBV3-2 | - | ASSQTGPNTGELF
TRBD2 | TRBJ2-7 | TRBV10-2 | - | ASFPSGGLFSYEQY
- | TRBJ1-2 | TRBV2 | - | ASSVGGIGYT
TRBD2 | TRBJ2-1 | TRBV6-2/TRBV6-3 | - | ASSPLAGGLRNNEQF
- | TRBJ1-5 | TRBV19 | - | ASSTGLYSNQPQH
- | TRBJ1-1 | TRBV5-4 | - | ASGGGHETEAF
- | TRBJ1-2 | TRBV2 | - | ASSEDSGGYTNYGYT
- | TRBJ2-3 | TRBV20-1 | - | SASSREPTDTQY
TRBD1 | TRBJ1-5 | TRBV30 | - | AFTTGTGENQPQH
TRBD1 | TRBJ2-7 | TRBV11-2 | - | ASSLRVQGSSYEQY
TRBD1 | TRBJ2-1 | TRBV7-3 | - | ASSSGTGGYEQF
TRBD1 | TRBJ1-5 | TRBV19 | - | ASSLIPTGNSNQPQH
TRBD1 | TRBJ1-2 | TRBV11-2 | - | ASSLGVGGTYGYT
- | TRBJ1-5 | TRBV19 | - | ASSIEGWDQPQH
TRBD2 | TRBJ2-3 | TRBV10-1 | - | ASSWTRWPDTQY
TRBD2 | TRBJ2-5 | TRBV7-3 | once | ASSPTSGGAETQY
- | TRBJ2-1 | TRBV19 | - | ASHKGGGQVFYNEQF
- | TRBJ2-7 | TRBV7-3 | - | ASSLIGRAGTLYEQY
- | TRBJ1-6 | TRBV2 | - | ASRPSSSYNSPLH
TRBD1 | TRBJ2-2 | TRBV7-3 | - | ASSTRTGGTGELF
- | TRBJ1-2 | TRBV28 | once | ASSLRVGVGYGYT
TRBD2 | TRBJ2-3 | TRBV9 | - | ASSPLAGGYTDTQY
TRBD1 | TRBJ2-7 | TRBV5-4 | few | ASSPRTGPFSYEQY
TRBD2 | TRBJ2-7 | TRBV7-9 | - | ASSPPTSVYEQY
TRBD2 | TRBJ2-1 | TRBV18 | many | ASSPPSSGGGNEQF
- | TRBJ2-2 | TRBV11-3 | - | ASSLVAGGANTGELF
- | TRBJ2-7 | TRBV5-1 | - | ASSLERGIAEQY
- | TRBJ1-1 | TRBV3-1/TRBV3-2 | - | ASQEQPNTEAF
- | TRBJ2-7 | TRBV5-4 | - | ASSLDRDDDEQY
TRBD1 | TRBJ1-2 | TRBV19 | - | ASGDRDSYGYT
- | TRBJ2-2 | TRBV6-2/TRBV6-3 | - | ASSSLGANTGELF
- | TRBJ2-3 | TRBV4-1 | - | ASSHSGQKTDTQY